A selection of T cell receptor beta chains follows, all from one sample in a study of glioma-infiltrating T cells after dendritic cell vaccination. Data came from immunoSEQ multiplex PCR; TCRdb stores just in-frame clones and leaves some out. This table has roughly 100,000 clones, under 85% appearing once. The material was blood, obtained after dendritic cell vaccination. The receptor set was obtained from a human donor with glioblastoma. Each CDR3 is given with its conserved first and last residue. The D gene is left open where the match is weak. Some rows have no size entry. The others give once, few or many, or a class for an expanded clone.

V	D	J	size	CDR3	DNA
TRBV6-5	-	TRBJ1-2	-	CASSYGAGDGYTF	TGTGCCAGCAGTTACGGGGCAGGGGATGGCTACACCTTC
TRBV30	-	TRBJ2-3	-	CAWGDGLRTDTQYF	TGTGCCTGGGGCGATGGACTTCGCACAGATACGCAGTATTTT
TRBV6-1	TRBD1	TRBJ1-4	-	CASKLGQGTNEKLFF	TGTGCCAGCAAACTCGGACAGGGCACTAATGAAAAACTGTTTTTT
TRBV7-9	-	TRBJ1-6	-	CASWSSSYNSPLHF	TGTGCCAGCTGGAGTAGCTCCTATAATTCACCCCTCCACTTT
TRBV15	-	TRBJ2-7	once	CATSRDRTAYEQYF	TGTGCCACCAGCAGAGATCGGACAGCCTACGAGCAGTACTTC
TRBV7-2	TRBD2	TRBJ2-5	-	CASSLALAGGETQYF	TGTGCCAGCAGCTTAGCGTTAGCGGGGGGGGAGACCCAGTACTTC
TRBV7-3	TRBD1	TRBJ2-4	-	CASSSGQGGNIQYF	TGTGCCAGCAGCTCCGGACAGGGAGGAAACATTCAGTACTTC
TRBV2	-	TRBJ1-2	-	CASTENRVGYTF	TGTGCCAGCACTGAAAACAGGGTTGGCTACACCTTC
TRBV19	TRBD1	TRBJ1-1	few	CASKHGTGGTEAFF	TGTGCCAGTAAACATGGGACAGGGGGCACTGAAGCTTTCTTT
TRBV19	-	TRBJ1-1	-	CASSINEAALNTEAFF	TGTGCCAGTAGTATAAACGAGGCAGCCCTGAACACTGAAGCTTTCTTT
TRBV5-1	TRBD1	TRBJ2-2	-	CASSLDRGLSTGELFF	TGCGCCAGCAGCTTGGACAGGGGGCTTTCCACCGGGGAGCTGTTTTTT
TRBV19	-	TRBJ2-5	once	CASSTREGVTQYF	TGTGCCAGTAGTACTAGGGAAGGGGTGACCCAGTACTTC
TRBV14	-	TRBJ1-2	once	CASSQQTGYDYGYTF	TGTGCCAGCAGCCAACAAACAGGGTATGACTATGGCTACACCTTC
TRBV20-1	-	TRBJ1-4	-	CSAPYGGLFF	TGCAGTGCTCCCTACGGTGGACTGTTTTTT
TRBV30	-	TRBJ1-3	-	CAWSVAGAGNTIYF	TGTGCCTGGAGTGTTGCGGGTGCAGGAAACACCATATATTTT
TRBV2	-	TRBJ1-5	-	CASSEEYPTHQPQHF	TGTGCCAGCAGTGAAGAGTACCCGACTCATCAGCCCCAGCATTTT
TRBV5-1	-	TRBJ2-7	few	CASSSTDRPSYEQYF	TGCGCCAGCAGCTCAACAGATAGGCCTTCCTACGAGCAGTACTTC
TRBV29-1	TRBD1	TRBJ2-7	-	CSVEGQGAGYEQYF	TGCAGCGTTGAAGGGCAGGGGGCCGGGTACGAGCAGTACTTC
TRBV2	TRBD1	TRBJ1-1	-	CASRPDRGSPEAFF	TGTGCCAGCCGTCCGGACAGGGGTAGTCCTGAAGCTTTCTTT
TRBV30	-	TRBJ1-2	-	CAWSGDTVSGYTF	TGTGCCTGGAGTGGAGATACCGTCTCTGGCTACACCTTC
TRBV7-9	TRBD1	TRBJ1-2	-	CASSSTGDLPYGYTF	TGTGCCAGCAGCTCAACAGGGGATCTCCCCTATGGCTACACCTTC
TRBV18	TRBD1	TRBJ2-7	-	CASSLGQESGGEQYF	TGTGCCAGCTCACTAGGACAGGAAAGTGGCGGCGAGCAGTACTTC
TRBV7-9	-	TRBJ1-2	-	CASSLDLSGDGYTF	TGTGCCAGCAGCTTAGACCTCTCGGGGGATGGCTACACCTTC
TRBV29-1	TRBD1	TRBJ2-7	-	CSVSGQGSYEQYF	TGCAGCGTTTCGGGACAGGGGTCCTACGAGCAGTACTTC
TRBV21-1	-	TRBJ2-5	-	CASSKNTRKTQYF	TGTGCCAGCAGCAAAAATACGAGAAAGACCCAGTACTTC
TRBV14	TRBD2	TRBJ2-5	once	CASSIGTSGFQETQYF	TGTGCCAGCAGCATCGGGACTAGCGGATTCCAAGAGACCCAGTACTTC
TRBV2	TRBD1	TRBJ2-1	-	CASKNRGPPDEQFF	TGTGCCAGCAAAAACAGGGGGCCCCCCGATGAGCAGTTCTTC
TRBV15	-	TRBJ2-2	-	CATSTKNTGELFF	TGTGCCACCAGCACAAAGAACACCGGGGAGCTGTTTTTT
TRBV2	-	TRBJ2-1	few	CASSEGLNNEQFF	TGTGCCAGCAGTGAAGGGCTCAACAATGAGCAGTTCTTC
TRBV7-2	TRBD1	TRBJ2-1	-	CASSSRTGGNEQFF	TGTGCCAGCAGCTCCAGGACAGGGGGCAATGAGCAGTTCTTC
TRBV5-1	-	TRBJ2-3	-	CASSLVTESTDTQYF	TGCGCCAGCAGCTTGGTAACAGAATCAACAGATACGCAGTATTTT
TRBV5-1	-	TRBJ1-3	-	CASSLAGVAGNTIYF	TGCGCCAGCAGCTTGGCAGGGGTCGCGGGAAACACCATATATTTT
TRBV6-5	-	TRBJ2-7	-	CAAGRRGVYEQYF	TGTGCCGCGGGCCGGCGGGGCGTCTACGAGCAGTACTTC